These 14 T cell receptor beta chains share one sample of origin, sequenced in a study of T cells after yellow fever vaccination (dated by TCRdb to about 2019). According to the study, the label for this sample's treatment or condition signals: live attenuated yellow fever vaccine strain. Receptor libraries were prepared by 5' RACE. The instrument was an Illumina HiSeq 2500. TCRdb trimmed public reads at Q25 via fastp, called clones via MiXCR and kept in-frame beta chains. Every CDR3 protein is listed once, alongside the most common genes and DNA of its rows. The sample records tens of thousands of distinct CDR3 sequences, 7.3% of which are singletons. The top ten clonotypes cover over 25% of the sample. The sequencing used CD8+ T cells sorted from PBMCs, collected more than 8 days after the first yellow fever vaccination. The source is a man between 18 and 35 years old who received the YFV17D yellow fever vaccine.

The sample holds many counts of this clonotype. The genes are TRBV5-1 and TRBJ2-2; 8 bases fit TRBD1. The germline V gene encodes CDR1 SGHRS and CDR2 YFSETQ. The CDR3 sequence is 15 residues long. V lost 1 base and J lost 5; bases outside the gene matches: 4. The CDR3, as DNA: TGCGCCAGCAGCTTGCACAGGGGGAAGACCGGGGAGCTGTTTTTT. It encodes CASSLHRGKTGELFF.

The table lists this clonotype with a few counts. The chain links TRBV29-1 to TRBJ1-2; no clear D. Trimming removed 2 bases from V and 7 bases from J, with 11 bases in between. The CDR3 is 12 residues long. Germline lookup yields CDR1 SQVTM and CDR2 ANQGSEA. CDR3 in amino acids: CSVELADPGYTF. The CDR3 nucleotides read TGCAGCGTTGAATTGGCAGACCCTGGCTACACCTTC.

This clonotype was seen many times. The rearrangement joins TRBV7-9 to TRBJ2-7; 9 bases agree with TRBD1. The CDR3 runs 13 residues. Germline-derived CDR1 and CDR2 are SEHNR and FQNEAQ (reference sequence). The CDR3 spells CAVPGQGVHEQYF. The CDR3 coding sequence is TGTGCAGTACCGGGACAGGGCGTCCACGAGCAGTACTTC.

This clonotype was observed many times. The chain couples TRBV25-1 to TRBJ2-3; D tentatively fits TRBD1 or TRBD2 (5 bases each). Per the germline V gene, CDR1 is MGHDK and CDR2 is SYGVNS. The V and J ends lost 4 bases and 0 bases respectively, with 11 bases between them. CDR3 size: 15 residues. CDR3 protein: CASSVRDGSTDTQYF. DNA for the CDR3: TGTGCCAGCAGTGTCCGGGACGGAAGCACAGATACGCAGTATTTT.

This clonotype was observed at least ten times. The chain is built from TRBV5-6 and TRBJ2-7, with TRBD1 matching over 7 bases. Germline CDR1 SGHDT, CDR2 YYEEEE. Losses at the gene ends were 4 bases for V and 3 bases for J; bases not matched to a gene: 7. This CDR3 is 14 amino acids long. DNA for the CDR3: TGTGCCAGCAGCCCGACAGGGACGATCTACGAGCAGTACTTC. Translating it yields CASSPTGTIYEQYF.

This clonotype has ten or more counts. DNA for the CDR3: TGTGCCAGCACCGCCCCGGGGGGCTACACTGAAGCTTTCTTT. This translates into CASTAPGGYTEAFF. The rearrangement joins TRBV7-2 to TRBJ1-1; D is possibly TRBD1 (6 bases). Germline V gene sequence: CDR1 SGHTA, CDR2 FQGNSA. There are 14 residues in the CDR3. The germline V and J ends were trimmed by 7 bases and 3 bases, with 15 bases remaining between them.

In this sample, this clonotype turned up a few times. J is TRBJ2-5 and V is TRBV9; TRBD2 agrees at 10 bases. The V gene's germline CDR1 is SGDLS and CDR2 YYNGEE. The V gene end was trimmed by 0 bases and the J gene end by 4 bases; junction bases not matched to a gene: 3. This CDR3 has 15 amino acids. The CDR3 loop is CASSVAGTSAETQYF. The CDR3 coding sequence is TGTGCCAGCAGCGTAGCGGGGACTAGCGCAGAGACCCAGTACTTC.

This chain connects TRBV9 to TRBJ1-1; 7 bases align to TRBD1. Germline V gives CDR1 SGDLS, CDR2 YYNGEE. CDR3 length equals 14 residues. V was clipped by 3 bases and J by 2 bases; unmatched bases: 4. CDR3 bases: TGTGCCAGCAGCGCTGGACAGGAAAACACTGAAGCTTTCTTT. Translated: CASSAGQENTEAFF.

This clonotype was observed a handful of times. The chain employs TRBV5-5 and TRBJ2-2, with a tentative D call TRBD2 (5 bases). The CDR3 has 16 amino acids. Germline V gene lookup returns CDR1 SGHKS and CDR2 YYEKEE (reference sequence). V shed 0 bases and J shed 2 bases, with 11 bases lying between them. CDR3 bases: TGTGCCAGCAGCTTGGTCCCTAGCCCCAACACCGGGGAGCTGTTTTTT. Translating it yields CASSLVPSPNTGELFF.

In its sample, this clonotype was seen many times. V and J are TRBV29-1 and TRBJ1-2; D gene ambiguous. CDR3 length equals 11 residues. Trimming left V 7 bases short and J 6 bases short, with 12 bases between. Germline V gives CDR1 SQVTM, CDR2 ANQGSEA. Here the CDR3 reads CSGTDRDGYTF. CDR3 DNA sequence: TGCAGCGGGACGGATAGAGATGGCTACACCTTC.

This sequence joins TRBV29-1 and TRBJ2-7; the match to TRBD1 covers 8 bases. The CDR3 extends over 13 amino acids. J lost 3 bases, V lost 4 bases, and 5 bases had no gene match. Germline assignment: CDR1 SQVTM and CDR2 ANQGSEA. CDR3 DNA sequence: TGCAGCGTTGGGACAGGGTCGGACTACGAGCAGTACTTC. Translating gives CSVGTGSDYEQYF.

This clonotype has ten or more counts. The chain combines TRBV27 with TRBJ1-6; 7 bases are a match to TRBD1. The CDR3 is 14 residues long. V lost 2 bases, J lost 8 bases, and 3 bases stayed unmatched. Germline CDR1 reads MNHEY; CDR2 reads SMNVEV (reference sequence). This chain's CDR3 is CASSLSRGDSPLHF. CDR3 coding DNA: TGTGCCAGCAGTTTAAGCAGGGGGGATTCACCCCTCCACTTT.

This chain joins TRBV7-6 and TRBJ2-1, with a possible D match to TRBD1 (6 bases). The CDR3 extends over 13 amino acids. Germline lookup yields CDR1 SGHVS and CDR2 FNYEAQ. Between the trimmed V and J ends, which lost 9 bases and 3 bases, there was a span of 12 bases. The CDR3 loop is CASNQGLYNEQFF. The CDR3 nucleotides are TGTGCCAGTAATCAGGGGCTCTACAATGAGCAGTTCTTC.

J is TRBJ2-6 and V is TRBV29-1, with 9 positions matching TRBD1. This CDR3 region has 15 residues. Germline lookup yields CDR1 SQVTM and CDR2 ANQGSEA. V lost 5 bases and J lost 0; bases outside the gene matches: 2. For the CDR3, the DNA is TGCAGCGTTCGGACAGGGGACTCTGGGGCCAACGTCCTGACTTTC. Residues: CSVRTGDSGANVLTF.